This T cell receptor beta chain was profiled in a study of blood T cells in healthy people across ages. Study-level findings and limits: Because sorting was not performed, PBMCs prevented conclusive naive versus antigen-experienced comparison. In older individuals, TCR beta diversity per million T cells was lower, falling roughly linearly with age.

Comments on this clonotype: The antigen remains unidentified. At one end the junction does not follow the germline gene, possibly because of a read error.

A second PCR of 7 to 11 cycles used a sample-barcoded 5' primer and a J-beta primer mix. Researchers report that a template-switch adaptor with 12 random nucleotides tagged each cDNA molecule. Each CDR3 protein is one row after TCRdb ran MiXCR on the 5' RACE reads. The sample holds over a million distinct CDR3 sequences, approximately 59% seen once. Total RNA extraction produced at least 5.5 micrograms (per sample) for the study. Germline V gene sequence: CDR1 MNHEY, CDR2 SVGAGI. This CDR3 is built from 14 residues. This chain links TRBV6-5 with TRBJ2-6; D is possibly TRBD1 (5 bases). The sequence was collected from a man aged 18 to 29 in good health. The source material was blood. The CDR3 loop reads CASSYLSGANVRTF. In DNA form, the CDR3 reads TGTGCCAGCAGTTACCTCTCTGGGGCCAACGTCCGGACTTTC.